This T cell receptor (beta chain) appears in the sequencing data of a study of T cells in tumors after PD-1 blockade. Looking at the study overall: A subset received ongoing vismodegib 150 mg daily alongside anti-PD-1 therapy.

As for time point: first of two post-therapy site-matched biopsies approximately 8 weeks apart. TCRdb keeps only in-frame clones here, not all; method: immunoSEQ multiplex PCR. Of fewer than 3,000 clones listed, around 70% are singletons. Per germline, CDR1 LNHDA and CDR2 SQIVND (reference sequence). The CDR3 length is 13 residues. Trimming removed 1 base from V and 4 bases from J, with 8 bases in between. The chain combines TRBV19 with TRBJ2-7; D remains unclear. The receptor was derived from a human donor with basal cell carcinoma. The sequencing here drew on tumor tissue, taken after anti-PD-1 treatment. The CDR3 protein is CASSIGVGYEQYF. The DNA of the CDR3 is TGTGCCAGTAGTATAGGGGTCGGGTACGAGCAGTACTTC.